What follows is one T cell receptor (beta chain) and its context. The data belong to a study of T cells in Graves' hyperthyroidism and ophthalmopathy. Researchers amplified the TCR beta CDR3 regions from RNA transcripts. RT-PCR in the first round (using the HTBI primer set) targeted the TCR CDR3. MiXCR was run by TCRdb on the multiplex PCR reads, yielding one entry per CDR3 protein. This table has some 740,000 distinct CDR3 sequences, about 14% appearing once. The CDR3 is 17 amino acids. Trimming took 5 bases from V and 3 from J; bases not matched to a gene: 9. Germline CDR1 and CDR2: SEHNR and FQNEAQ (reference sequence).

This receptor was identified in a woman aged 18-35 years with Graves' hyperthyroidism. The gene calls are TRBV7-9 and TRBJ2-1; 11 bases map to TRBD2. Sequencing was carried out using blood. CDR3 sequence: CASSPGPGLADYNEQFF. The CDR3 nucleotides are TGTGCCAGCAGCCCCGGACCGGGACTAGCGGACTACAATGAGCAGTTCTTC.